This T cell receptor (beta chain) was captured in a study of CD8+ T cells in alopecia areata. A word on this clone: Its antigen is currently unknown.

RNA extraction and reverse transcription yielded cDNA as sequencing template. Method: immunoSEQ multiplex PCR; TCRdb's copy keeps in-frame clones and lacks some. The repertoire holds some 99,000 clones, with roughly two thirds as singletons. This CDR3 is built from 17 residues. Germline values: CDR1 MGHRA, CDR2 YSYEKL. Germline trimming cut 0 bases from V and 5 bases from J; bases unmatched to any gene: 8. Study-wide results and limits: An increase in clonality over normal scalp was evident in lesional scalp, especially alopecia totalis/universalis.

Noted treatment: oral pan-JAK inhibitor, 5-10 mg twice daily. V gene TRBV4-1 combines with J gene TRBJ1-2, with 11 bases identical to TRBD1. The TCR comes from a human donor with alopecia areata. Sequencing used CD8+ T cells sorted from blood, obtained at week 4, from a patient treated with tofacitinib. The CDR3 DNA is TGCGCCAGCAGCCAAGAGGACAGGGGGCTTCAGTTATATGGCTACACCTTC. This sequence encodes CASSQEDRGLQLYGYTF.